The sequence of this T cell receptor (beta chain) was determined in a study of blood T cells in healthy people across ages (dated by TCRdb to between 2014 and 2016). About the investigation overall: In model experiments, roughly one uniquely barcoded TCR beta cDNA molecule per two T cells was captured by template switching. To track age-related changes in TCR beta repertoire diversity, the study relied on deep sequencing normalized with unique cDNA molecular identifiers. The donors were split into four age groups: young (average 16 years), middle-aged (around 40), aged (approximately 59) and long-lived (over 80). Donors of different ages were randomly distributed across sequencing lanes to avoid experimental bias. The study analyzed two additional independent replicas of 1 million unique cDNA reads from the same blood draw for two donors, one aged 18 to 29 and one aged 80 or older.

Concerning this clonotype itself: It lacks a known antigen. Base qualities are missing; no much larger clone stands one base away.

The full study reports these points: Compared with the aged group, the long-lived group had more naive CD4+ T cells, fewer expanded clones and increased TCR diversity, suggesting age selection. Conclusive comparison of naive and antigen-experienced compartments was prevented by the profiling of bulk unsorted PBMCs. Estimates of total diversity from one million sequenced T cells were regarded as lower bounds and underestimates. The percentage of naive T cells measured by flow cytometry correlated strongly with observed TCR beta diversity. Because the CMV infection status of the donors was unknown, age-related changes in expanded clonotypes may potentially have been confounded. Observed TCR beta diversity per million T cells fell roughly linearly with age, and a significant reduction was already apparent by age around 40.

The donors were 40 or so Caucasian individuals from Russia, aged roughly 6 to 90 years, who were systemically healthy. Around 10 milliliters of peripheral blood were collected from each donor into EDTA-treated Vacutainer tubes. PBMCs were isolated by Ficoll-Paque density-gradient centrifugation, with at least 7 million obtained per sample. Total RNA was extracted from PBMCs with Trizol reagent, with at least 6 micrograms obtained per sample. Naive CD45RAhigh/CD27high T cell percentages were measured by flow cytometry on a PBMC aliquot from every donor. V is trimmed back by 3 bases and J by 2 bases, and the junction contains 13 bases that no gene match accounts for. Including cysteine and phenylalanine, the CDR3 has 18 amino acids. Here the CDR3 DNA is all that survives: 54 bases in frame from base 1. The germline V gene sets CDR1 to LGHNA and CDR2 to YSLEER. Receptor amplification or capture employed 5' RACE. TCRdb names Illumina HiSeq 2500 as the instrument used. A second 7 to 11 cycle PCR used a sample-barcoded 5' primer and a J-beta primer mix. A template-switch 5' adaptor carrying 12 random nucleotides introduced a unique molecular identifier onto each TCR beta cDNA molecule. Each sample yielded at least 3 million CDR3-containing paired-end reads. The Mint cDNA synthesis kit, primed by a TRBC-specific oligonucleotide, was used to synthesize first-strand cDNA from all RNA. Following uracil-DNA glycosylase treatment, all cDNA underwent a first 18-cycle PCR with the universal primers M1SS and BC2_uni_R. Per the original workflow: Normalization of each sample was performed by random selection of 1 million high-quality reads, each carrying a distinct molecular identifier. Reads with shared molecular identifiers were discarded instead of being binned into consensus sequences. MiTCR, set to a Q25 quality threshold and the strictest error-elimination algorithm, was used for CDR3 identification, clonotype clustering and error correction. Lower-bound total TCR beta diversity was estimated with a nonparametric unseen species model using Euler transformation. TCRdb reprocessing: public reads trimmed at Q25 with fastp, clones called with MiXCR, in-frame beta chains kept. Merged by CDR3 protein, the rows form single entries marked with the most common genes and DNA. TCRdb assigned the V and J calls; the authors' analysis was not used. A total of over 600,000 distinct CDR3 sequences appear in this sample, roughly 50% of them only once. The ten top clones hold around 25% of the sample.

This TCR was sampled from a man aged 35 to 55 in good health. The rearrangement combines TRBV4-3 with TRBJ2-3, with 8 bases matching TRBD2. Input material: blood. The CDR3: CASSQGNSGRRFTDTQYF. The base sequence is TGCGCCAGCAGCCAGGGGAACAGCGGGAGACGCTTCACAGATACGCAGTATTTT.